This TCR beta chain was sequenced in a study of T cell repertoires in cytomegalovirus infection. Overall study findings and caveats: It was HLA-C-restricted CMV-specific TCR beta clonotypes that dominated the response ex vivo.

This clonotype came up a few times. Its target is not known. MiXCR, applied by TCRdb to the reads, yields one record per CDR3 protein. This sample has 500,000 or so distinct CDR3 sequences, with 15% to 20% found just once. V shed 4 bases and J shed 4 bases, with 14 bases lying between them. Per germline, CDR1 MGHRA and CDR2 YSYEKL. This CDR3 has 14 amino acids. This receptor was taken from a human donor in good health (CMV status not recorded). Some clones in this sample may be carry-over from other donors' samples. This chain links TRBV4-1 with TRBJ2-7; a weak D match, TRBD1 (6 bases). The specimen was CD8+ T cells from PBMCs. The CDR3 DNA sequence: TGCGCCAGCAGCCCAGGGGTTAGGTCGTACGAGCAGTACTTC. Amino acids: CASSPGVRSYEQYF.